This T cell receptor beta chain emerged from a study of OX40 agonist ivuxolimab in advanced cancers. At the level of the study: Every patient in dose escalation had hepatocellular carcinoma, melanoma, renal cell or head and neck cancer. Study findings and constraints: The average count of expanded clones was higher among CD8+ T cells than among CD4+. Dosing at 0.1 to 3.0 mg/kg was accompanied by clonal expansion of CD4+ and CD8+ blood T cells by week 6.

Sequenced by immunoSEQ multiplex PCR; TCRdb stores in-frame clones only, minus some. The table shows tens of thousands of clones, with 82% occurring only once. On this clone itself: Its matching antigen is unknown. At one of its ends the junction is not consistent with the germline gene, which may arise from a read error.

CDR3 length equals 13 residues. Germline CDR1 SGHNT, CDR2 YENEEA. Autoimmune disease history or systemic immunosuppression led to patients being barred. The specimen comprised CD4+ or CD8+ T cells sorted from blood, sampled in a trial of the OX40 agonist ivuxolimab. The receptor's source is an adult with an advanced solid tumor such as melanoma, head and neck, liver or kidney cancer. This sequence joins TRBV11-3 and TRBJ2-1, with unresolved D. CDR3 residues: CASSPRSYDEQFF. The CDR3 nucleotides are TGTGCCAGCAGCCCTCGCAGCTACGATGAGCAGTTCTTC.